These 22 T cell receptor beta chains came from one sample sequenced in a study of neurological immune-mediated disorders. TCRdb re-analysed the 5' RACE reads in MiXCR, keeping a single row per CDR3 protein. The sample lists roughly 56,000 distinct CDR3 sequences, around 10% occurring once. The sample was PBMCs. These TCRs come from a man in his sixties in good health.

A remark on this clonotype: A read error may account for a junction end that differs from germline. This chain joins TRBV5-1 and TRBJ2-3; D perhaps matches TRBD2 (7 bases). Germline V gene sequence: CDR1 SGHRS, CDR2 YFSETQ. This CDR3 contains 15 residues. This CDR3 reads CASSLATGGPDTQYF. For the CDR3, the DNA is TGCGCCAGCAGCTTGGCCACCGGGGGGCCCGATACACAGTATTTT.

This clonotype came up many times. This chain joins TRBV20-1 and TRBJ2-2; 8 positions match TRBD1. CDR3 length: 15 amino acids. Per germline, CDR1 DFQATT and CDR2 SNEGSKA (reference sequence). Losses at the gene ends were 5 bases for V and 1 base for J; bases not matched to a gene: 6. CDR3 DNA: TGCAGTGCTCCAGGGGGCCCTTTGAACACCGGGGAGCTGTTTTTT. Its protein is CSAPGGPLNTGELFF.

In its sample, this clonotype was seen many times. At one of its ends the junction is not consistent with the germline gene, which may arise from a read error. The gene calls are TRBV12-3 or TRBV12-4 and TRBJ2-5; D remains ambiguous. The CDR3 runs 14 residues. The CDR3 DNA reads TGTGTCAGCAGCCCGGCGAGCTATCAAGAGACCCAGTACTTC. It yields the protein CVSSPASYQETQYF.

This clonotype was detected only a few times. The chain employs TRBV5-5 and TRBJ2-1; TRBD1 matches 9 bases. There are 13 residues in the CDR3. J gave up 6 bases and V 4 bases, and 2 bases lay outside the gene matches. Germline-derived CDR1 and CDR2 are SGHKS and YYEKEE (reference sequence). CDR3 amino acids: CASSPDRGNEQFF. The CDR3 coding sequence is TGTGCCAGCAGCCCGGACAGGGGCAATGAGCAGTTCTTC.

The genes are TRBV7-6 and TRBJ2-5; tentatively, D is TRBD2 (5 bases). The CDR3 length is 15 residues. Trimming pared 2 bases from V and 2 bases from J, leaving 12 bases between. Germline V gene lookup returns CDR1 SGHVS and CDR2 FNYEAQ. CDR3 region: CASSLLNLAQETQYF. Here the CDR3 DNA reads TGTGCCAGCAGCTTACTAAATCTAGCTCAAGAGACCCAGTACTTC.

This clonotype was found many times. This sequence joins TRBV7-2 and TRBJ2-1; 9 nucleotides line up with TRBD1. The CDR3 sequence is 17 residues long. Germline V gene lookup returns CDR1 SGHTA and CDR2 FQGNSA. J lost 4 bases, V lost 5 bases, and 12 bases had no gene match. The CDR3 bases are TGTGCCAGCAGCCAGGCCCCCGGGACAGGGTTTTACAATGAGCAGTTCTTC. This gives the protein CASSQAPGTGFYNEQFF.

The sample holds many counts of this clonotype. This chain joins TRBV20-1 and TRBJ2-5; D is ambiguous. Germline loops: CDR1 DFQATT, CDR2 SNEGSKA (reference sequence). The CDR3 consists of 14 residues. Trimming stripped 7 bases from V and 5 bases from J, with 20 bases between. As DNA, the CDR3 is TGCAGTGAAATCGGGCCAATAGGAGAGGAGACCCAGTACTTC. Amino acids: CSEIGPIGEETQYF.

This clonotype was seen many times. V and J are TRBV14 and TRBJ1-6; TRBD1 aligns across 7 bases. CDR3 length equals 13 residues. Trimming removed 4 bases from V and 10 bases from J; junction bases left unmatched: 4. CDR1 and CDR2 (germline): SGHDN, FVKESK. CDR3 bases: TGTGCCAGCAGCCGACAGGGCTGGTCACCCCTCCACTTT. Translating gives CASSRQGWSPLHF.

There are many counts of this clonotype. The chain combines TRBV5-1 with TRBJ1-4; D is unresolved. The CDR3 is 15 residues long. Trimming took 4 bases from V and 6 from J, leaving 16 bases between them. Germline CDR1 and CDR2: SGHRS and YFSETQ. CDR3: CASSTEGNGYEKLFF. In DNA form, the CDR3 reads TGCGCCAGCAGCACCGAAGGGAACGGGTATGAAAAACTGTTTTTT.

This clonotype was seen many times. This rearrangement joins TRBV10-2 to TRBJ1-2; the match to TRBD1 covers 9 bases. The junction had 9 bases not matched to a gene; V was cut back by 2 bases and J by 5 bases. The length of the CDR3 is 16 residues. Germline-derived CDR1 and CDR2 are WSHSY and SAAADI. CDR3 residues: CASSEGTGQGNYGYTF. The CDR3 nucleotides are TGCGCCAGCAGTGAGGGGACGGGACAGGGTAATTATGGCTACACCTTC.

This clonotype was recorded many times. The chain recombines TRBV12-3 or TRBV12-4 with TRBJ1-1; 7 nucleotides align to TRBD1. Trimming at V came to 3 bases and at J to 7 bases, leaving 11 bases not matched to a gene. The CDR3 contains 15 residues. As DNA, the CDR3 is TGTGCCAGCAGTTTGGATTCCACAGGGGCGGTTGAAGCTTTCTTT. Protein product: CASSLDSTGAVEAFF.

This clonotype was found many times. V gene TRBV3-1 combines with J gene TRBJ1-1; 7 bases agree with TRBD1. Germline CDR1 is LGHDT and CDR2 is YNNKEL (reference sequence). V lost 1 base, J lost 3 bases, and 5 bases stayed unmatched. CDR3 size: 15 residues. CDR3 amino acids: CASSQGPGGDTEAFF. The DNA for the CDR3 is TGTGCCAGCAGCCAAGGCCCAGGGGGGGACACTGAAGCTTTCTTT.

This clonotype was picked up many times. The rearrangement joins TRBV18 to TRBJ1-1; maybe TRBD1 (6 bases). The CDR3 consists of 15 residues. Germline-derived CDR1 and CDR2 are KGHSH and LQKENI. With 1 base removed from V and 7 bases from J, the gap between germline ends came to 16 bases. CDR3 residues: CASSPRGRGTDEAFF. The CDR3 coding sequence is TGTGCCAGCTCACCACGGGGCAGGGGTACCGATGAAGCTTTCTTT.

This clonotype was seen ten or more times. The chain has TRBV10-3 and TRBJ2-3; D is perhaps TRBD1 (5 bases). This CDR3 spans 15 amino acids. Germline-derived CDR1 and CDR2 are ENHRY and SYGVKD. Between the trimmed V and J ends, which lost 3 bases and 0 bases, there was a span of 10 bases. CDR3 DNA sequence: TGTGCCATCAGTGAACAGGCGACTAGCACAGATACGCAGTATTTT. This encodes CAISEQATSTDTQYF.

This clonotype was found many times. The rearrangement links TRBV6-5 to TRBJ1-2, with 8 bases identical to TRBD1. The CDR3 has 15 amino acids. Trimming took 6 bases from V and 0 from J; bases not matched to a gene: 6. The V gene's germline CDR1 is MNHEY and CDR2 SVGAGI. The CDR3 DNA sequence: TGTGCCAGCAGCACGACGGACAGGGCTAACTATGGCTACACCTTC. Translation: CASSTTDRANYGYTF.

This clonotype was seen once. V gene TRBV6-5 combines with J gene TRBJ2-5, with a tentative D call TRBD2 (7 bases). Germline V gives CDR1 MNHEY, CDR2 SVGAGI. Between the trimmed V and J ends, which lost 8 bases and 9 bases, there was a span of 16 bases. The CDR3 has 12 amino acids. The CDR3 here is CASGGGPLAQYF. For the CDR3, the DNA is TGTGCCAGCGGGGGGGGGCCCTTGGCCCAGTACTTC.

This clonotype was seen at least ten times. The chain is built from TRBV7-6 and TRBJ2-7; 8 bases align to TRBD1. Germline CDR1 is SGHVS and CDR2 is FNYEAQ. V shed 5 bases and J 5 bases; nucleotides not matched to a gene: 11. The CDR3 is 15 residues long. The CDR3 nucleotides are TGTGCCAGCAGCCCGAGGCTAGGGACAGGAGACGAGCAGTACTTC. The encoded protein is CASSPRLGTGDEQYF.

Ten or more counts support this clonotype. The CDR3 DNA reads TGCGCCAGCAGTCCCCGTAAGGGGCCGGAAACTGAAGCTTTCTTT. This translates into CASSPRKGPETEAFF. The chain couples TRBV5-1 to TRBJ1-1, with D possibly TRBD1 on 5 matching bases. Per germline, CDR1 SGHRS and CDR2 YFSETQ. Trimming removed 5 bases at V and 5 bases at J, with 19 bases between. The CDR3 length is 15 residues.

This clonotype was observed many times. The gene calls are TRBV20-1 and TRBJ2-7, with D possibly TRBD2 on 5 matching bases. CDR3 size: 14 residues. Per germline, CDR1 DFQATT and CDR2 SNEGSKA (reference sequence). The V gene lost 3 bases and the J gene lost 0 bases, with 12 bases spanning the gap. CDR3 in amino acids: CSASRRVSSYEQYF. CDR3 nucleotides: TGCAGTGCTAGCCGGCGGGTCTCCTCCTACGAGCAGTACTTC.

In its sample, this clonotype was seen many times. V is TRBV28 and J is TRBJ1-2, with D possibly TRBD1 on 5 matching bases. The length of the CDR3 is 12 residues. V was cut by 11 bases and J by 3 bases, with 13 bases left in between. Germline V gives CDR1 MDHEN, CDR2 SYDVKM. In nucleotides, the CDR3 is TGTGCCGCGGGCAGGGCGGACTATGGCTACACCTTC. This encodes CAAGRADYGYTF.

This clonotype was counted ten times or more. The V and J genes are TRBV12-3 or TRBV12-4 and TRBJ2-1, with 8 nucleotides matching TRBD2. V trimming: 7 bases; J trimming: 2 bases; junction bases outside the gene matches: 10. The length of the CDR3 is 16 residues. In DNA form, the CDR3 reads TGTGCCAGCATCTCCGCGGGGGGCCTACCCTACAATGAGCAGTTCTTC. The encoded protein is CASISAGGLPYNEQFF.

The CDR3 coding sequence is TGTGCCAGCAGCCAAGACCCCTCGACAGGGAGAAGCGCCGAGCAGTACTTC. Translating it yields CASSQDPSTGRSAEQYF. J is TRBJ2-7 and V is TRBV3-1, with 7 nucleotides matching TRBD1. This CDR3 contains 17 residues. Unmatched junction bases numbered 14, after V lost 0 bases and J lost 6 bases. CDR1 and CDR2 from the germline V gene are LGHDT and YNNKEL (reference sequence).